The present T cell receptor beta chain was sequenced within a study of blood T cell repertoires in COVID-19. Study details: Sources were T cells, B-cell-depleted T cells, or PBMCs; the material itself was cDNA or gDNA.

Sequencing used immunoSEQ multiplex PCR; TCRdb keeps in-frame clones, though not all of them. The profile shows 57,000 or so clones, around nine tenths of them singletons. This clone was detected a few times. CDR1 is SEHNR and CDR2 is FQNEAQ in the germline V gene (reference sequence). Trimming removed 6 bases at V and 3 bases at J, with 15 bases between. The CDR3 runs 14 residues. The TCR comes from a woman between 45 and 60 years old with active or convalescent COVID-19. The sample was peripheral blood. The chain combines TRBV7-9 with TRBJ2-7; D may be TRBD2 (5 bases). For the CDR3, the DNA is TGTGCCAGCAGTTCATCCCGGGATCTCTACGAGCAGTACTTC. Translated: CASSSSRDLYEQYF.